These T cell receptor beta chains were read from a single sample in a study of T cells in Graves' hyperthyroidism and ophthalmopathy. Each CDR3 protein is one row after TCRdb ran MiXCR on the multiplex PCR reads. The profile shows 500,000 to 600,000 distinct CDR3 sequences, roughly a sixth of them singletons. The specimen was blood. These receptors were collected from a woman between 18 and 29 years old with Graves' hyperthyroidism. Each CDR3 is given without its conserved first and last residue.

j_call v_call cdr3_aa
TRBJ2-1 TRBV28 ASSLRPPYYEQF
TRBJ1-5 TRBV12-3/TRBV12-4 ASSLGGHRTYQPQH
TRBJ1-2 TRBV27 ASSFQGAHGYT
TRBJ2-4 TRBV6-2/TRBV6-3 ASRVAGGQAKNIQY
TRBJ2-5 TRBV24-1 ATSADWRETQY
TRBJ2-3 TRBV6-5 ASSYSSSDTQY
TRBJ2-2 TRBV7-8 ASSFWLGDAGELF
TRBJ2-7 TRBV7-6 ASSLGPGTEPYEQY
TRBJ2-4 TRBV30 AWSGKNIQY
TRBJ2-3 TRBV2 ASSDWGRGTDTQY
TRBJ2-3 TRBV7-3 ASSLRGAGGTKSTDTQY
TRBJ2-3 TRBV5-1 ASSFNLGPTDTQY
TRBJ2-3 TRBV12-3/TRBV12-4 ASALAGPTDTQY
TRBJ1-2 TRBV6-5 ASSYSGGGPLYGYT
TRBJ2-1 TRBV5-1 ASSPGTSGSSIYNEQF
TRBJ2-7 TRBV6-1 ASRQGISYEQY
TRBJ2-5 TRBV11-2 ASTPLIRGETQY
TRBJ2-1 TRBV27 ASSQQGPTSGSNEQF
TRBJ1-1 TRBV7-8 ASSPGTAEEAF
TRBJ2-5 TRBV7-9 ASSRAGVAETQY
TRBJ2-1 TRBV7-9 ASTDVNEQF
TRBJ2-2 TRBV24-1 ATSDFVTGTGELF
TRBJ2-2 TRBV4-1 ASSRNSDTGELF
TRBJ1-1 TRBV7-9 ASSLAGQGLKEDTEAF
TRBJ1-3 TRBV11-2 ASSLRPNGVPGNTIY
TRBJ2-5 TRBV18 ASSPRLPSQETQY
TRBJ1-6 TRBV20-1 SARDGREVDSPLH
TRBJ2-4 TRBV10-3 AISESAGAVDIQY
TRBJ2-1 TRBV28 ASTPLRTGGSNEQF
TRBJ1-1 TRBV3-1 ASSQGGEGVGAF
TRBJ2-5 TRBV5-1 ASSPRLAGGDYQETQY
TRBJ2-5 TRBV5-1 ASSLSRGTETQY
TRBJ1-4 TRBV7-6 ASSSSNEKLF
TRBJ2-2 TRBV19 ASSISRGASTGELF
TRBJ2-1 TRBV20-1 SGRPGLAGAYNEQF
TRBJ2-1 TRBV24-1 ATSLGGSSCNEQF
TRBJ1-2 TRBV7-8 ASSLVEGANYGYT